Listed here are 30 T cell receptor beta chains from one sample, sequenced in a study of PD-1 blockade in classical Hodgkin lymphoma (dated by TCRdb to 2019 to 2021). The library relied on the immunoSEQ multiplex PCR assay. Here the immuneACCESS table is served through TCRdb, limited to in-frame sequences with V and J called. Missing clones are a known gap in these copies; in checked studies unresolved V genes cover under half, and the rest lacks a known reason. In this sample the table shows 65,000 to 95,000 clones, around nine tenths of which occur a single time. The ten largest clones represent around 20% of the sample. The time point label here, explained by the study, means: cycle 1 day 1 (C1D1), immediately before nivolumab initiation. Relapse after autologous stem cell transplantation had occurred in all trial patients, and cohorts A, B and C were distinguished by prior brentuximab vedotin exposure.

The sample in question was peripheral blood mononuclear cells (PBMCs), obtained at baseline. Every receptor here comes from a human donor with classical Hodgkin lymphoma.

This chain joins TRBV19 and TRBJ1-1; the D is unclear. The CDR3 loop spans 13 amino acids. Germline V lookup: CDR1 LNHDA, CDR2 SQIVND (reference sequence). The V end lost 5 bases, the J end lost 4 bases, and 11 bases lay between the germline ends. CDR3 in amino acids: CASSLGRATEAFF. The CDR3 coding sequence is TGTGCCAGTAGTCTCGGACGGGCCACTGAAGCTTTCTTT.

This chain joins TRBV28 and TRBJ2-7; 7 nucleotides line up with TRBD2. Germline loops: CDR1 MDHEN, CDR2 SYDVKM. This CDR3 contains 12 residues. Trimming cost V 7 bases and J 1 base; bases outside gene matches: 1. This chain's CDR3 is CASTSGSYEQYF. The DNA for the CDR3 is TGTGCCAGCACTAGCGGTTCCTACGAGCAGTACTTC.

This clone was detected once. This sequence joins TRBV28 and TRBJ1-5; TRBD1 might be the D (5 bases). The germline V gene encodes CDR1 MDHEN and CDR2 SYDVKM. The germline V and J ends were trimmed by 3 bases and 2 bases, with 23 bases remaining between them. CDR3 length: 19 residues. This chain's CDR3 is CASSFSSLGLGGGNQPQHF. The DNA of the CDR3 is TGTGCCAGCAGTTTTTCCTCGTTAGGGCTAGGAGGGGGCAATCAGCCCCAGCATTTT.

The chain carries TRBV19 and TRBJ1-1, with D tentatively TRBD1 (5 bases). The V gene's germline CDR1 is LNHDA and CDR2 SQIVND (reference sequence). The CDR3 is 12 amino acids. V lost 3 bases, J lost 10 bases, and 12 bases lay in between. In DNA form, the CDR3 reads TGTGCCAGTAGTATCCGAGGAAGGGGAGCTTTCTTT. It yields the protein CASSIRGRGAFF.

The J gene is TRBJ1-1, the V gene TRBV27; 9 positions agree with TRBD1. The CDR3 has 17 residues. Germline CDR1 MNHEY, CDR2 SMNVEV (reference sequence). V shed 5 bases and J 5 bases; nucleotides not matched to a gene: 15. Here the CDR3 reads CASSPPPQGAVGTEAFF. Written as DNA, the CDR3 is TGTGCCAGCAGTCCACCCCCACAGGGGGCGGTTGGGACTGAAGCTTTCTTT.

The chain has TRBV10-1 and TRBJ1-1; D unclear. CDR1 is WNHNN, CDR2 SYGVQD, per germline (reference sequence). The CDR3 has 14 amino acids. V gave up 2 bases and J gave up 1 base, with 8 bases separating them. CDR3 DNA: TGCGCCAGCAGTGAGGATTTGTGGAACACTGAAGCTTTCTTT. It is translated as CASSEDLWNTEAFF.

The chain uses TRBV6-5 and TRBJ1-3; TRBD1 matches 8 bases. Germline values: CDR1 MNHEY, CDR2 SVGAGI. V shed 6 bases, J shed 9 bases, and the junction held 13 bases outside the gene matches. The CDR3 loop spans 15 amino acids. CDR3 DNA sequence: TGTGCCAGCAGCCAACTCGCGGGACAGGATCCCACCATATATTTT. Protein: CASSQLAGQDPTIYF.

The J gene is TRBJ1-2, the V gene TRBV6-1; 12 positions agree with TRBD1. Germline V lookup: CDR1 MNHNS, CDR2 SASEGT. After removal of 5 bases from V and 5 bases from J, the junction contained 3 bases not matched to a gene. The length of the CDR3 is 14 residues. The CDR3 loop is CASSRGQGAYGYTF. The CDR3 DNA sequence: TGTGCCAGCAGTAGGGGACAGGGGGCTTATGGCTACACCTTC.

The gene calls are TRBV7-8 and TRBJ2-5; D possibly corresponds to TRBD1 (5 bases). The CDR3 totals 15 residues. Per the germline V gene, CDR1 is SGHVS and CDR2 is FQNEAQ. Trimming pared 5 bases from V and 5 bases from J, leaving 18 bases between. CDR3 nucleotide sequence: TGTGCCAGCAGCCGTTATCGTGACAGATGGGAGACCCAGTACTTC. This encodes CASSRYRDRWETQYF. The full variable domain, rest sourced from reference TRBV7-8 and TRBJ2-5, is GAGVSQSPRYKVAKRGQDVALRCDPISGHVSLFWYQQALGQGPEFLTYFQNEAQLDKSGLPSDRFFAERPEGSVSTLKIQRTQQEDSAVYLCASSRYRDRWETQYFGPGTRLLVL.

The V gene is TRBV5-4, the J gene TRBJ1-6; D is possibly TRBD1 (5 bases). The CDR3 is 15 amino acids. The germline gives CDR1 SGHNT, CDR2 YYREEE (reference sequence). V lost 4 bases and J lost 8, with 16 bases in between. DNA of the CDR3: TGTGCCAGCAGCAAGAAGTCCGGGGGGGATTCACCCCTCCACTTT. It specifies CASSKKSGGDSPLHF.

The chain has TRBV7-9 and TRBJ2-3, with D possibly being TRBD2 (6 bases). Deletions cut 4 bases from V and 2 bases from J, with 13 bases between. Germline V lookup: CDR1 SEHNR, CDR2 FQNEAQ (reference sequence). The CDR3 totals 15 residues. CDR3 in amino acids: CASSSHGLSTDTQYF. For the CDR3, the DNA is TGTGCCAGCAGCTCACATGGACTATCCACAGATACGCAGTATTTT. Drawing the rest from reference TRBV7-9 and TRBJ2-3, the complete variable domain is DTGVSQNPRHKITKRGQNVTFRCDPISEHNRLYWYRQTLGQGPEFLTYFQNEAQLEKSRLLSDRFSAERPKGSFSTLEIQRTEQGDSAMYLCASSSHGLSTDTQYFGPGTRLTVL.

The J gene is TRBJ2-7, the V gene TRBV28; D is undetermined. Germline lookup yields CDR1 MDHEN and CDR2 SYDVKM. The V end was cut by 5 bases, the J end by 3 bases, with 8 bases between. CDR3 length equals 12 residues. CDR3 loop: CASSRTIYEQYF. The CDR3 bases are TGTGCCAGCAGTCGTACGATCTACGAGCAGTACTTC.

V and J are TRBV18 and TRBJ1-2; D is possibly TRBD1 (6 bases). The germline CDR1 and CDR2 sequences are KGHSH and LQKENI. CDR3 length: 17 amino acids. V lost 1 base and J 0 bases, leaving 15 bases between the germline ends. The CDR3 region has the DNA TGTGCCAGCTCACCACGGGATGGAGGGGGAGCTAACTATGGCTACACCTTC. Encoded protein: CASSPRDGGGANYGYTF.

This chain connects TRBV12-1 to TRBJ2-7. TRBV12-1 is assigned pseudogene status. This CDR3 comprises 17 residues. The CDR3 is CASSFPRLVEQGYEQYF. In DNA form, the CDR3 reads TGTGCCAGCAGCTTCCCCCGACTAGTGGAACAGGGCTACGAGCAGTACTTC.

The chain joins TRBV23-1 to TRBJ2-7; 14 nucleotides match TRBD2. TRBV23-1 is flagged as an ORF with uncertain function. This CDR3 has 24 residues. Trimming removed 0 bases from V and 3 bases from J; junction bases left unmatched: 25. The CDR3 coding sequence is TGCGCCAGCAGTCAATCCCGAAATCTGAAGACCAAGGGACTAGCGGGAGACTTCGACTACGAGCAGTACTTC. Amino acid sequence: CASSQSRNLKTKGLAGDFDYEQYF.

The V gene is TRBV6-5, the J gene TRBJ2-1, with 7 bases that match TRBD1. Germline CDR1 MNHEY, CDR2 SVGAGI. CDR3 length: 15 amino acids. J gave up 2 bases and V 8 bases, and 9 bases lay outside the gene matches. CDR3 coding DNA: TGTGCCAGCGGTCGACAGGGTTTCACCTACAATGAGCAGTTCTTC. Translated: CASGRQGFTYNEQFF.

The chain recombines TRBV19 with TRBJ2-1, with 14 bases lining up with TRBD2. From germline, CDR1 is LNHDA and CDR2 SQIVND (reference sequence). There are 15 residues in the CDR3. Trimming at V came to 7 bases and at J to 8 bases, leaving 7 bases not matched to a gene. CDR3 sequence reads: CASTEGLAGVHEQFF. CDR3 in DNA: TGTGCCAGTACCGAGGGACTAGCGGGAGTCCATGAGCAGTTCTTC.

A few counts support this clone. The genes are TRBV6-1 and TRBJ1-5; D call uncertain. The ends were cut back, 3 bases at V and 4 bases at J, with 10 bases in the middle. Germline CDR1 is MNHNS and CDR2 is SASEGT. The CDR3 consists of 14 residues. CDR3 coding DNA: TGTGCCAGCAGTGACAGATCACGGAATCAGCCCCAGCATTTT. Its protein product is CASSDRSRNQPQHF.

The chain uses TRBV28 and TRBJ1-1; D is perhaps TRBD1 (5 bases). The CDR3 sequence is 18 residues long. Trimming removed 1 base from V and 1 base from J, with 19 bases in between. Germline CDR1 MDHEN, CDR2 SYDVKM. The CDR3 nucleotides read TGTGCCAGCAGTTTATATCTGGGCTATGAGGGACGGAACACTGAAGCTTTCTTT. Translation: CASSLYLGYEGRNTEAFF.

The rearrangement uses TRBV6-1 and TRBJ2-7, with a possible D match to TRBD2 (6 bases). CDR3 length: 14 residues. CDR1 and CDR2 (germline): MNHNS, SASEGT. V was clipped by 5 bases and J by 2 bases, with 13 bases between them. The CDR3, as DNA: TGTGCCAGCAGTATTCAGGAGGGGACCTACGAGCAGTACTTC. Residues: CASSIQEGTYEQYF.

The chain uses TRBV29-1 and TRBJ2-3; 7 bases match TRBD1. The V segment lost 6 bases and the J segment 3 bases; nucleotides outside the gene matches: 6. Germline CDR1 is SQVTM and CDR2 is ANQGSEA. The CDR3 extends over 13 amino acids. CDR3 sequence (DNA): TGCAGCGTGACTGGGACAGTGACAGATACGCAGTATTTT. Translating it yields CSVTGTVTDTQYF.

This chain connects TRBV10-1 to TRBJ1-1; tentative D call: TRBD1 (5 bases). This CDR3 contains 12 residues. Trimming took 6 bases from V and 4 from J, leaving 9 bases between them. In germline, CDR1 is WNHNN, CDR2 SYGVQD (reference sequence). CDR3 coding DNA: TGCGCCAGCAGCTCCGGGGGCACTGAAGCTTTCTTT. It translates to CASSSGGTEAFF.

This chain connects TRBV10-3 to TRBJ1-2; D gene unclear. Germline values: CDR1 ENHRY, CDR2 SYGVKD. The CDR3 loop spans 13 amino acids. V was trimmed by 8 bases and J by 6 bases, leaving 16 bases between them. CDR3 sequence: CAIRQEGTDGYTF. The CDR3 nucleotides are TGTGCCATCCGGCAGGAGGGAACGGATGGCTACACCTTC.

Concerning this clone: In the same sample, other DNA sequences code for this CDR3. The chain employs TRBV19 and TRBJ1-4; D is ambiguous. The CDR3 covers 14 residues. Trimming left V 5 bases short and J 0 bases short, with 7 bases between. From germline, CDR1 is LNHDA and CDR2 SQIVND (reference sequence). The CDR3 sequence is CASSARTTNEKLFF. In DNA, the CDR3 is TGTGCCAGTAGTGCCAGAACAACTAATGAAAAACTGTTTTTT.

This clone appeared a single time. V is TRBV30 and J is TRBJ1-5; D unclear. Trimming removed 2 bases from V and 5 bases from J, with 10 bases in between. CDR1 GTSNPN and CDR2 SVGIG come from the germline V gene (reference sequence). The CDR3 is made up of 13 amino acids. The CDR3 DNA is TGTGCCTGGAGTTTCAGTCAGGATCAGCCCCAGCATTTT. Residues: CAWSFSQDQPQHF.

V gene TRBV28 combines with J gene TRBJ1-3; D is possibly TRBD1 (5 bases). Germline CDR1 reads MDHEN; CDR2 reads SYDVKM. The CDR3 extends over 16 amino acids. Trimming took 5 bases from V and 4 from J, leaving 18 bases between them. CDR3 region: CASSLGGRLQGNTIYF. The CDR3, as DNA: TGTGCCAGCAGTCTCGGGGGACGGCTCCAGGGAAACACCATATATTTT.

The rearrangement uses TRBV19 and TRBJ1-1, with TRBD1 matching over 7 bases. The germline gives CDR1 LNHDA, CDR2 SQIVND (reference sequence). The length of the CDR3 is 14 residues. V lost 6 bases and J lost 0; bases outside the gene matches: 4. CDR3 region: CASSWDRMNTEAFF. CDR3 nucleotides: TGTGCCAGTAGCTGGGACAGAATGAACACTGAAGCTTTCTTT.

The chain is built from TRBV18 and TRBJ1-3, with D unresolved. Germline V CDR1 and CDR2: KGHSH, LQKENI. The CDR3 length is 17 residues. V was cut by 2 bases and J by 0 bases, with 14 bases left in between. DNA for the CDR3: TGTGCCAGCTCACCATGGCAGCCCAAGACCTCTGGAAACACCATATATTTT. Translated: CASSPWQPKTSGNTIYF.

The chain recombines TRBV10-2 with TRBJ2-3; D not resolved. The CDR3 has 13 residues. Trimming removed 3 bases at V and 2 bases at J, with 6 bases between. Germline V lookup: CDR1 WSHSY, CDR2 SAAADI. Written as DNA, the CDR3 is TGCGCCAGCAGTGATTTCGACACAGATACGCAGTATTTT. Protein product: CASSDFDTDTQYF.

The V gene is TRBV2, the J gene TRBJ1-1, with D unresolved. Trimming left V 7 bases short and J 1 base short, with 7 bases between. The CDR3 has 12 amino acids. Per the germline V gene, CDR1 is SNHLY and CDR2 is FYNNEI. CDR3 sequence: CASMQENTEAFF. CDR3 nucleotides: TGTGCCAGCATGCAGGAGAACACTGAAGCTTTCTTT. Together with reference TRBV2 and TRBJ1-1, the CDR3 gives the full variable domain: EPEVTQTPSHQVTQMGQEVILRCVPISNHLYFYWYRQILGQKVEFLVSFYNNEISEKSEIFDDQFSVERPDGSNFTLKIRSTKLEDSAMYFCASMQENTEAFFGQGTRLTVV.